Below, 13 T cell receptor beta chains from the same sample are listed, as sequenced in a study of cytomegalovirus exposure and HLA in healthy donors. With 60 Vbeta and 13 Jbeta primers, the PCR was carried out. The assay was immunoSEQ multiplex PCR, and TCRdb's table has in-frame clones only and misses some. The sample shows 58,000 or so clones, approximately 75% of them seen only once. Material for sequencing was PBMCs. All receptors come from a man in his fifties or sixties in good health and CMV-seropositive.

This chain uses TRBV6-1 with TRBJ1-1, with unresolved D. The CDR3 has 16 amino acids. V was clipped by 1 base and J by 1 base, with 13 bases between them. Germline values: CDR1 MNHNS, CDR2 SASEGT. For the CDR3, the DNA is TGTGCCAGCAGTGAAGGGGTTGCGGAGGGGAACACTGAAGCTTTCTTT. Translated, it gives CASSEGVAEGNTEAFF.

This clone was counted once. V is TRBV27 and J is TRBJ1-5; perhaps TRBD1 as D (6 bases). Trimming took 6 bases from V and 4 from J, leaving 16 bases between them. The germline CDR1 and CDR2 sequences are MNHEY and SMNVEV (reference sequence). This CDR3 comprises 15 residues. CDR3: CASSLGGGPNQPQHF. CDR3 DNA sequence: TGTGCCAGCAGCCTAGGGGGGGGGCCTAATCAGCCCCAGCATTTT.

This clone was found a few times. The V gene is TRBV6-5, the J gene TRBJ2-3; tentatively, D is TRBD1 (6 bases). Trimming pared 5 bases from V and 3 bases from J, leaving 6 bases between. The CDR3 runs to 12 residues. The germline gives CDR1 MNHEY, CDR2 SVGAGI. The CDR3 DNA reads TGTGCCAGCAGTCAGGGGACAGATACGCAGTATTTT. Translated: CASSQGTDTQYF.

This clone was counted a few times. DNA of the CDR3: TGTGCCAGCAGCTCACGACTGGGGCTCTACAATGAGCAGTTCTTC. This sequence encodes CASSSRLGLYNEQFF. The rearrangement joins TRBV13 to TRBJ2-1, with a weak D call TRBD1 (5 bases). The CDR3 has 15 amino acids. CDR1 is PRHDT and CDR2 is FYEKMQ in the germline V gene (reference sequence). V lost 4 bases to trimming and J lost 3 bases, with 13 bases between them.

J is TRBJ1-4 and V is TRBV5-8, with D hard to call. The CDR3 spans 16 residues. Per the germline V gene, CDR1 is SGHTS and CDR2 is YDEGEE. V was cut by 4 bases and J by 8 bases, with 21 bases left in between. The CDR3, as DNA: TGTGCCAGCAGCCTCGCCGGTGGTGCAGGAAACGAAAAACTGTTTTTT. Translation: CASSLAGGAGNEKLFF.

The chain joins TRBV10-1 to TRBJ2-7; no reliable D call. In germline, CDR1 is WNHNN, CDR2 SYGVQD (reference sequence). The CDR3 covers 14 residues. Trimming shortened V by 2 bases and J by 2 bases, and 10 bases separated the two germline ends. CDR3 bases: TGCGCCAGCAGTGAGGATCACGGAGCCTACGAGCAGTACTTC. It encodes CASSEDHGAYEQYF.

The chain has TRBV7-2 and TRBJ2-1, with 11 nucleotides matching TRBD2. This CDR3 has 18 amino acids. Trimming at V came to 5 bases and at J to 5 bases, leaving 14 bases not matched to a gene. Looked up from germline, CDR1 is SGHTA and CDR2 is FQGNSA. The CDR3 DNA reads as TGTGCCAGCAGCACGGCCCGGGTAGCGGGAGGGCCGCACAATGAGCAGTTCTTC. Translated, it gives CASSTARVAGGPHNEQFF.

The chain couples TRBV10-3 to TRBJ2-3; 9 bases fit TRBD2. CDR1 and CDR2 from the germline V gene are ENHRY and SYGVKD. Trimming at V came to 3 bases and at J to 11 bases, leaving 12 bases not matched to a gene. The CDR3 loop spans 15 amino acids. The CDR3 sequence is CAISDPGTSRRGQYF. The CDR3 coding sequence is TGTGCCATCAGTGACCCCGGGACTAGCCGTCGGGGGCAGTATTTT.

This clone was counted between two and nine times. The genes are TRBV20-1 and TRBJ2-2; D is unresolved. Trimming removed 0 bases from V and 8 bases from J, with 4 bases in between. From germline, CDR1 is DFQATT and CDR2 SNEGSKA (reference sequence). The CDR3 is 11 amino acids. The CDR3 protein is CSARESGELFF. The CDR3 DNA follows: TGCAGTGCTAGAGAGTCGGGGGAGCTGTTTTTT.

The chain couples TRBV4-1 to TRBJ2-7; the D is unclear. V lost 4 bases and J lost 6, with 16 bases in between. This CDR3 has 14 amino acids. Germline V gene lookup returns CDR1 MGHRA and CDR2 YSYEKL. CDR3 in amino acids: CASSPSGSHSEQYF. The CDR3, as DNA: TGCGCCAGCAGCCCCTCAGGAAGCCACAGCGAGCAGTACTTC.

The J gene is TRBJ1-2, the V gene TRBV7-9, with 7 bases identical to TRBD1. The CDR3 has 15 amino acids. Germline CDR1 SEHNR, CDR2 FQNEAQ (reference sequence). Germline trimming cut 5 bases from V and 4 bases from J; bases unmatched to any gene: 10. CDR3 sequence: CASSLRGQESYGYTF. DNA of the CDR3: TGTGCCAGCAGCCTCAGAGGACAGGAATCCTATGGCTACACCTTC.

This sequence joins TRBV27 and TRBJ1-5; D remains unclear. V was cut by 2 bases and J by 5 bases, with 7 bases left in between. Germline V CDR1 and CDR2: MNHEY, SMNVEV (reference sequence). The CDR3 consists of 13 residues. CDR3 in amino acids: CASSLGRYQPQHF. CDR3 bases: TGTGCCAGCAGTTTAGGCCGTTATCAGCCCCAGCATTTT.

The chain employs TRBV15 and TRBJ2-1, with D possibly matching TRBD2 (5 bases). Germline loops: CDR1 LNHNV, CDR2 YYDKDF (reference sequence). This CDR3 has 15 residues. Trimming left V 0 bases short and J 8 bases short, with 14 bases between. The CDR3 region is CATSRDRASMDEQFF. In DNA, the CDR3 is TGTGCCACCAGCAGAGATCGAGCTAGCATGGATGAGCAGTTCTTC.